This T cell receptor beta chain originates from a study of T-cell reconstitution after alpha-beta-depleted transplantation in children. The ends lost 5 bases at V and 6 bases at J; junction bases unmatched: 10. CDR3 length equals 15 residues. Germline lookup yields CDR1 SEHNR and CDR2 FQNEAQ (reference sequence). It was with unique molecular identifiers that the TCRbeta library was prepared. TCRdb used MiXCR to reprocess the PCR reads, holding one entry per CDR3 protein. This repertoire shows some 110,000 distinct CDR3 sequences, approximately 10% found once; its top ten account for around 35%. Sample: PBMCs, taken before TCRalphabeta/CD19-depleted stem cell transplant. The gene calls are TRBV7-9 and TRBJ1-2; TRBD1 matches 9 bases. This clonotype was obtained from a boy aged 2 to 10 with acute lymphoblastic leukemia, due to receive a stem cell transplant. CDR3 bases: TGTGCCAGCAGCGTAAGACAGGGGGATCGGAATGGCTACACCTTC. Translated, it gives CASSVRQGDRNGYTF.